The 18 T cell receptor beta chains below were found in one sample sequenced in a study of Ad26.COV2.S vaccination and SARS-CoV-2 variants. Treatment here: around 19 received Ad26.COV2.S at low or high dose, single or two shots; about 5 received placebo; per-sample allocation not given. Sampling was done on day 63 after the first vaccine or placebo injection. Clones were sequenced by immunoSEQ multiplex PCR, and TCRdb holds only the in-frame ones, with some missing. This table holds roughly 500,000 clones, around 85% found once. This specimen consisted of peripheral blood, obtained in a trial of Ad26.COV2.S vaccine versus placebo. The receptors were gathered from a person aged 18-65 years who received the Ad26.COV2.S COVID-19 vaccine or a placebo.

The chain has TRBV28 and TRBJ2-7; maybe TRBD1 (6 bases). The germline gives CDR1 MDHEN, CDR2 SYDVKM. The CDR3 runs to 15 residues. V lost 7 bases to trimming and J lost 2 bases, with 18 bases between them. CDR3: CASTNPGQTTYEQYF. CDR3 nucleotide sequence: TGTGCCAGCACCAACCCCGGACAGACCACCTACGAGCAGTACTTC.

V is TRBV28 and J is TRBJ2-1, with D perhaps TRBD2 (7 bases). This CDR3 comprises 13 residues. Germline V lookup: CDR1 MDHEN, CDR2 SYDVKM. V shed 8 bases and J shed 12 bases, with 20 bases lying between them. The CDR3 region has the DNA TGTGCCAGCCATTCCCTCGTGGGGGGGCGGCAGTTCTTC. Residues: CASHSLVGGRQFF.

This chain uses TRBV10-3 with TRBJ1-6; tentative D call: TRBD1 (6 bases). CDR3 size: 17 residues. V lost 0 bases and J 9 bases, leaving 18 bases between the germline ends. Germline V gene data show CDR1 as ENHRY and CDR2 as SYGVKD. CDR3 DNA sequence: TGTGCCATCAGTGAGTCTCGTGTTGTCAGGGGCTTTTCACCCCTCCACTTT. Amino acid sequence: CAISESRVVRGFSPLHF.

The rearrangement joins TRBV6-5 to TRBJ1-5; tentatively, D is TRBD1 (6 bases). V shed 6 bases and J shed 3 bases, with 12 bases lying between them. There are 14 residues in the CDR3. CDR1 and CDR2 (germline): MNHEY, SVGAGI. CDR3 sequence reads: CASRGSGDNQPQHF. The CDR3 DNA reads TGTGCCAGCAGAGGCTCAGGGGACAATCAGCCCCAGCATTTT.

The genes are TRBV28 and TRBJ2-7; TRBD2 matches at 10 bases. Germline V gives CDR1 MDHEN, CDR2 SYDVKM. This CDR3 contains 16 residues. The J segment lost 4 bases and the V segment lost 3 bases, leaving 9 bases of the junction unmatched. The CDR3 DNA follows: TGTGCCAGCAGTTTTATTACTAGCGGGACGACTTACGAGCAGTACTTC. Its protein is CASSFITSGTTYEQYF.

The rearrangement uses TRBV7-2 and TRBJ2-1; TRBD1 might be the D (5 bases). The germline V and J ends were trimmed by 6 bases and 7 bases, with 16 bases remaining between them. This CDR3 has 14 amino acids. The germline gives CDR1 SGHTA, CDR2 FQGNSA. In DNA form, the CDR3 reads TGTGCCAGCAGTTTGGGGCGAGGAATAAATGAGCAGTTCTTC. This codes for CASSLGRGINEQFF.

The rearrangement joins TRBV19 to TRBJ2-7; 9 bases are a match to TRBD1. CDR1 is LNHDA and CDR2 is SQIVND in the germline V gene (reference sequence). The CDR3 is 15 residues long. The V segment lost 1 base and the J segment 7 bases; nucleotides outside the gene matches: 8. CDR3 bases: TGTGCCAGTAGTATAGTCATACAGGGGGCCGGTGAGCAGTACTTC. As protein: CASSIVIQGAGEQYF.

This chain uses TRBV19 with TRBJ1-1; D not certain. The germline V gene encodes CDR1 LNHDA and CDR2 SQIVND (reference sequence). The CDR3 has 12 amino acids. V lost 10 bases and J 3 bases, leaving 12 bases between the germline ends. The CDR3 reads CATEDSYTEAFF. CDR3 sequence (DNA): TGTGCCACTGAAGACTCGTACACTGAAGCTTTCTTT.

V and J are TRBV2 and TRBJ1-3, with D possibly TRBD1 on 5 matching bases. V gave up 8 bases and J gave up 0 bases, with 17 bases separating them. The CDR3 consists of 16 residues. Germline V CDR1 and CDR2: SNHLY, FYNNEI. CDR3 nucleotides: TGTGCCAGCTTTGGGACGGTGACGACCTCTGGAAACACCATATATTTT. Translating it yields CASFGTVTTSGNTIYF.

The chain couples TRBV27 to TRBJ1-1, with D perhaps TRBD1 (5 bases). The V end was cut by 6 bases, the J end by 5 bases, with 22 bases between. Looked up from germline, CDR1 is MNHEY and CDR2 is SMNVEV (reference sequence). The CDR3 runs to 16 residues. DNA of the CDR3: TGTGCCAGCAGCACCCAGAGTTGGGGGGAAGGGACTGAAGCTTTCTTT. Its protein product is CASSTQSWGEGTEAFF.

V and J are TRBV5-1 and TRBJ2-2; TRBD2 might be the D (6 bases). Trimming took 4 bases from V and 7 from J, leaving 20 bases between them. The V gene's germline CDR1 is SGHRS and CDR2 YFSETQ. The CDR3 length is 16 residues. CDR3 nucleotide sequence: TGCGCCAGCAGCCAGAAGGGACTCTCCTTGGGCGGGGAGCTGTTTTTT. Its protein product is CASSQKGLSLGGELFF.

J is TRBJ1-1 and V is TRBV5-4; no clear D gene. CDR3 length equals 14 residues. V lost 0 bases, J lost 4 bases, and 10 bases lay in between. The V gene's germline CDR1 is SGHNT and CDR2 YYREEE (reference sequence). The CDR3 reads CASSLGAGRTEAFF. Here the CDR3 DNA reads TGTGCCAGCAGCTTGGGGGCCGGACGCACTGAAGCTTTCTTT.

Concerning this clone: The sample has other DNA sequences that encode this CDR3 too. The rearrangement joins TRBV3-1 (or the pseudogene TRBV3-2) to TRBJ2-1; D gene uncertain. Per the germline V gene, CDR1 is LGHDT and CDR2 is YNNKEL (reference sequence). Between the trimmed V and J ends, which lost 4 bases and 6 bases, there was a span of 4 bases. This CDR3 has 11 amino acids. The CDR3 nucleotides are TGTGCCAGCAGCCGTGGCAATGAGCAGTTCTTC. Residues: CASSRGNEQFF.

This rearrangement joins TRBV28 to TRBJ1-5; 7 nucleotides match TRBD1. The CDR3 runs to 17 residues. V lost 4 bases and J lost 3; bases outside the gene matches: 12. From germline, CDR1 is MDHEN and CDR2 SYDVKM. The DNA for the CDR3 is TGTGCCAGCAGTTCCTCGACAGGGCTGGGTTCCAATCAGCCCCAGCATTTT. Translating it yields CASSSSTGLGSNQPQHF. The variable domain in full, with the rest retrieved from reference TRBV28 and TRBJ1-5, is DVKVTQSSRYLVKRTGEKVFLECVQDMDHENMFWYRQDPGLGLRLIYFSYDVKMKEKGDIPEGYSVSREKKERFSLILESASTNQTSMYLCASSSSTGLGSNQPQHFGDGTRLSIL.

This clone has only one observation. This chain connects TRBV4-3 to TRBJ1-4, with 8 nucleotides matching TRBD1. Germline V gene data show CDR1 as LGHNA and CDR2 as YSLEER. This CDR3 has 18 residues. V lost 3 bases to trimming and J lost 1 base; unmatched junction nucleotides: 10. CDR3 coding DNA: TGCGCCAGCAGCCACCGGACAGGGCGTAAGGTAACTAATGAAAAACTGTTTTTT. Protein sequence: CASSHRTGRKVTNEKLFF.

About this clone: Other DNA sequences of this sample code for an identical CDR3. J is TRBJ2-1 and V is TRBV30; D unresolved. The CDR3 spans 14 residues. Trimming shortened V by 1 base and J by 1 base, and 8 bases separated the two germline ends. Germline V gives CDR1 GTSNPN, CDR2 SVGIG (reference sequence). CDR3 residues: CAWSGDPSYNEQFF. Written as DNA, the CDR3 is TGTGCCTGGAGTGGAGATCCGTCCTACAATGAGCAGTTCTTC.

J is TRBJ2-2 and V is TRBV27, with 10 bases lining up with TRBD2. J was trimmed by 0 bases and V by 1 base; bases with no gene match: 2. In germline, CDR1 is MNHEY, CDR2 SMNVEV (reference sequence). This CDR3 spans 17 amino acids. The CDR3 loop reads CASSLLGTSANTGELFF. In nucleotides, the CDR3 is TGTGCCAGCAGTTTATTGGGGACTAGCGCGAACACCGGGGAGCTGTTTTTT.

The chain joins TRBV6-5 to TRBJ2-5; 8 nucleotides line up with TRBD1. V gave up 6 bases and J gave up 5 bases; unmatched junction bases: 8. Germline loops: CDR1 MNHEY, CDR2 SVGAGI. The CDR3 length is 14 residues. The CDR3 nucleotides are TGTGCCAGCAGCCTCACAGGGGGGCAGGAGACCCAGTACTTC. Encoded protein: CASSLTGGQETQYF.